The sample holds one count of the clone carrying this T cell receptor (beta chain). Clones were sequenced by immunoSEQ multiplex PCR, and TCRdb holds only the in-frame ones, with some missing. The sample lists 7,000 to 7,500 clones, 40% to 60% seen once, with around 11% in the top ten. Patients were newly diagnosed with stage II-IVA oral cavity squamous cell carcinoma without prior systemic or radiation treatment. The sample originates from a study of neoadjuvant anti-PD-1 for oral cavity cancer. Study as a whole: Around day 43, patients without progression received a fourth nivolumab dose before surgery.

CDR1 and CDR2 from the germline V gene are LNHNV and YYDKDF (reference sequence). This CDR3 is 17 amino acids long. The V gene lost 4 bases and the J gene lost 0 bases, with 17 bases spanning the gap. Sequencing used tumor tissue, obtained before nivolumab (anti-PD-1) treatment. The sequence came from a person between 35 and 79 years old with oral cavity squamous cell carcinoma. The V call is TRBV15, the J call TRBJ2-3, with D possibly being TRBD1 (6 bases). CDR3 sequence reads: CATSTGQMGASTDTQYF. The CDR3 DNA reads as TGTGCCACCAGCACGGGTCAGATGGGGGCTAGCACAGATACGCAGTATTTT.